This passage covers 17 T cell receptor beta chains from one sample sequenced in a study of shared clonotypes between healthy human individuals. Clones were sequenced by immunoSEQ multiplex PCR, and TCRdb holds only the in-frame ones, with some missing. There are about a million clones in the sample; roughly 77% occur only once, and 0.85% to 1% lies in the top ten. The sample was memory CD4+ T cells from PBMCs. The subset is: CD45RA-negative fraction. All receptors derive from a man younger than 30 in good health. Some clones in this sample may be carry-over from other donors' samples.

The CDR3 DNA reads as TGTGCCAGCAGAGCCCGACAGGGGGCGGACGGGGAGCTGTTTTTT. Amino acids: CASRARQGADGELFF. The chain joins TRBV6-1 to TRBJ2-2, with 10 bases aligning to TRBD1. The trim removed 6 bases at V and 7 bases at J, leaving 8 bases unmatched. Germline V gives CDR1 MNHNS, CDR2 SASEGT. The CDR3 is 15 residues long.

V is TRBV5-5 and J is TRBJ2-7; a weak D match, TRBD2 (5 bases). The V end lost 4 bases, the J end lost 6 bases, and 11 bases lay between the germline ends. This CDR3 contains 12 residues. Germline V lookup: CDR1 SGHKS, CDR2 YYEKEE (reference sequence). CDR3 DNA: TGTGCCAGCAGCCACTCTACTAGCGAGCAGTACTTC. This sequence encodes CASSHSTSEQYF.

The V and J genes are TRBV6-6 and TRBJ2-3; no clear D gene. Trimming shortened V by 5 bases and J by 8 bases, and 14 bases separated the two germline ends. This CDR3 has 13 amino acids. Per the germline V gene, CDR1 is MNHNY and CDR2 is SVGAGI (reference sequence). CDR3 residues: CASSPRPASTQYF. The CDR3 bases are TGTGCCAGCAGTCCCCGCCCAGCCAGTACGCAGTATTTT.

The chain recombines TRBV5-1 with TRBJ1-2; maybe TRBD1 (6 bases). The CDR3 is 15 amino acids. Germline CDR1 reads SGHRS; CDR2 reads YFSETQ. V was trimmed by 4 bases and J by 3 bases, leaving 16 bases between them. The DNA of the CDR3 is TGCGCCAGCAGCACCCAACAGGGAAGGGACTATGGCTACACCTTC. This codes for CASSTQQGRDYGYTF.

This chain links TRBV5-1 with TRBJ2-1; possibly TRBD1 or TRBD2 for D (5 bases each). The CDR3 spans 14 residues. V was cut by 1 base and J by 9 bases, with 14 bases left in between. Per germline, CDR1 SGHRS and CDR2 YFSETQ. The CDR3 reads CASSLPRVGGEQFF. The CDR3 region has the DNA TGCGCCAGCAGCTTGCCCAGGGTTGGGGGTGAGCAGTTCTTC.

For the CDR3, the DNA is TGTGCCTGGAGTGCAAAGGGCGGGAGGGGCTCCTACGAGCAGTACTTC. Amino acids: CAWSAKGGRGSYEQYF. The chain joins TRBV30 to TRBJ2-7; 9 bases line up with TRBD2. This CDR3 region has 16 residues. CDR1 and CDR2 (germline): GTSNPN, SVGIG (reference sequence). J lost 0 bases, V lost 1 base, and 7 bases had no gene match.

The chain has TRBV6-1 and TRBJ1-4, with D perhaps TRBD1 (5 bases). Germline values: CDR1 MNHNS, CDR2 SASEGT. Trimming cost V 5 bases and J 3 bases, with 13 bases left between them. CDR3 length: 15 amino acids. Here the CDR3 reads CASSISGSSNEKLFF. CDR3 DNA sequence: TGTGCCAGCAGTATCTCAGGGTCGTCTAATGAAAAACTGTTTTTT.

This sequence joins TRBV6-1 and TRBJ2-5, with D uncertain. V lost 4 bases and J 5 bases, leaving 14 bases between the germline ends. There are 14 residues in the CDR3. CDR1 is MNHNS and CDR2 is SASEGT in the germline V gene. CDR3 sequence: CASSGGFFFETQYF. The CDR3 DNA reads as TGTGCCAGCAGTGGAGGCTTCTTTTTCGAGACCCAGTACTTC.

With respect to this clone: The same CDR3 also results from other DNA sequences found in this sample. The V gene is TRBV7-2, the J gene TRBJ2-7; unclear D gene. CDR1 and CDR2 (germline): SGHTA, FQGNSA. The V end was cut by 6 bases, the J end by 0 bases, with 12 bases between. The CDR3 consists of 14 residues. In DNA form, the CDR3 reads TGTGCCAGCAGTCCCGACCGGACCTCCTACGAGCAGTACTTC. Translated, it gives CASSPDRTSYEQYF.

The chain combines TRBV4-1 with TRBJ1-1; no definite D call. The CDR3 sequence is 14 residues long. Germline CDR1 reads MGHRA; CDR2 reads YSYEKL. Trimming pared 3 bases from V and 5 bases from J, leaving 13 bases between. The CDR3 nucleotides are TGCGCCAGCAGCCAGGTCAACAGAGAGACTGAAGCTTTCTTT. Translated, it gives CASSQVNRETEAFF.

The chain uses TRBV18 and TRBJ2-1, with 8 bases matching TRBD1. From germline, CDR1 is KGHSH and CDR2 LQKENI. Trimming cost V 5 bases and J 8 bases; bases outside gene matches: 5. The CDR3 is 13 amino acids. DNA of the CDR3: TGTGCCAGCTCAGGGACAGGAGTGGATGAGCAGTTCTTC. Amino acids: CASSGTGVDEQFF.

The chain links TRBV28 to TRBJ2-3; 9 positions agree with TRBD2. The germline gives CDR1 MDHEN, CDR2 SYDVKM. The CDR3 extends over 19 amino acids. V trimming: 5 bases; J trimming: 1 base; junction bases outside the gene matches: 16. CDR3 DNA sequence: TGTGCCAGCAGTCCACAGGGCCTCACGACTAGCGGAGGCACAGATACGCAGTATTTT. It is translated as CASSPQGLTTSGGTDTQYF. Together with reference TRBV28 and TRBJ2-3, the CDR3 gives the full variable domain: DVKVTQSSRYLVKRTGEKVFLECVQDMDHENMFWYRQDPGLGLRLIYFSYDVKMKEKGDIPEGYSVSREKKERFSLILESASTNQTSMYLCASSPQGLTTSGGTDTQYFGPGTRLTVL.

The CDR3 DNA sequence: TGTGCCAGCAGGGGACAGGAGATACTACGCGAGCAGTACTTC. Protein sequence: CASRGQEILREQYF. This chain joins TRBV6-1 and TRBJ2-7; TRBD1 matches 8 bases. After removal of 6 bases from V and 6 bases from J, the junction contained 10 bases not matched to a gene. The CDR3 has 14 amino acids. Germline V gene lookup returns CDR1 MNHNS and CDR2 SASEGT.

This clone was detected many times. DNA of the CDR3: TGTGCCAGCAGCCGAAACAGGGTCCGAGAGACCCAGTACTTC. Amino acid sequence: CASSRNRVRETQYF. The rearrangement links TRBV5-6 to TRBJ2-5, with D possibly being TRBD1 (6 bases). The CDR3 is 14 amino acids. Germline V gives CDR1 SGHDT, CDR2 YYEEEE. Deletions cut 4 bases from V and 4 bases from J, with 14 bases between. The variable domain in full, with the rest retrieved from reference TRBV5-6 and TRBJ2-5, is DAGVTQSPTHLIKTRGQQVTLRCSPKSGHDTVSWYQQALGQGPQFIFQYYEEEERQRGNFPDRFSGHQFPNYSSELNVNALLLGDSALYLCASSRNRVRETQYFGPGTRLLVL.

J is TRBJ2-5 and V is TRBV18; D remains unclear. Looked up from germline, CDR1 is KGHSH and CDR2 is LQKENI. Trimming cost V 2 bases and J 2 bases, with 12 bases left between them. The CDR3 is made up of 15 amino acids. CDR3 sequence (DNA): TGTGCCAGCTCACCAACCTGGACCCGGCAAGAGACCCAGTACTTC. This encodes CASSPTWTRQETQYF.

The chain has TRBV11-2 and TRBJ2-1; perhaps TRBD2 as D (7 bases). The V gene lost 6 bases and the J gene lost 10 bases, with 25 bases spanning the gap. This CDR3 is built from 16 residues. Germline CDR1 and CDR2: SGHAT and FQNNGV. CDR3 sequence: CASSRAGAASGREQFF. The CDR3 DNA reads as TGTGCCAGCAGTCGTGCGGGGGCTGCATCAGGACGGGAGCAGTTCTTC.

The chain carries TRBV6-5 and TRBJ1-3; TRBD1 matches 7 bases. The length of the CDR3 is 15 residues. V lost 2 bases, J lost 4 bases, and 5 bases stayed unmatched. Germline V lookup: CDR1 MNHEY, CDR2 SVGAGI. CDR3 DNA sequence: TGTGCCAGCAGTTACGACCTACAGGGGGGAAACACCATATATTTT. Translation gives CASSYDLQGGNTIYF.